The T cell receptor (beta chain) under discussion was sequenced for a study of T cell repertoires in cytomegalovirus infection. Study-level information: Public TCR beta signatures were indicative of both CMV infection and a matching HLA type.

TCRdb fed the reads into MiXCR, producing one record per CDR3 protein. The sample yields some 680,000 distinct CDR3 sequences, about 40% seen once. This clonotype turned up a few times. The source is a human donor in good health (CMV status not recorded). Some clones in this sample may be carry-over from other donors' samples. The sample consisted of PBMCs.

Written as DNA, the CDR3 is TGTGCCAGCAGCTTGGGGGCTACTGAACCAGAGACCCAGTACTTC. Residues: CASSLGATEPETQYF. V gene TRBV5-4 combines with J gene TRBJ2-5; D gene uncertain. This CDR3 spans 15 amino acids. Germline V gives CDR1 SGHNT, CDR2 YYREEE (reference sequence). Trimming stripped 0 bases from V and 4 bases from J, with 13 bases between.